This T cell receptor beta chain appears in the sequencing data of a study of T cells in Graves' hyperthyroidism and ophthalmopathy. Study information: Blood from the periphery was taken at initial diagnosis, before any treatment.

These patients, aged 18 to 65, had recently diagnosed hyperthyroidism lasting under 2 months. There were TCR beta CDR3 regions amplified from RNA transcripts. Carried out on the TCR CDR3, a first-round RT-PCR used the HTBI primer set. In TCRdb, the multiplex PCR reads were re-called with MiXCR into one record per CDR3 protein. The table shows 350,000 to 400,000 distinct CDR3 sequences, with approximately 15% occurring only once. General study results and limits: Most thyroid clonotypes that were expanded above 0.001 also turned up in blood.

V lost 1 base, J lost 6 bases, and 12 bases lay in between. Germline CDR1 reads GTSNPN; CDR2 reads SVGIG (reference sequence). The CDR3 totals 13 residues. This clonotype has just a few counts. Its antigen is still unknown. This receptor was obtained from a woman aged 25 to 39 with Graves' hyperthyroidism. Sequences were obtained from blood. The J gene is TRBJ1-2, the V gene TRBV30, with D maybe TRBD1 (6 bases). The CDR3 is CAWSASGQHGYTF. The CDR3 region has the DNA TGTGCCTGGAGTGCAAGCGGACAGCATGGCTACACCTTC.